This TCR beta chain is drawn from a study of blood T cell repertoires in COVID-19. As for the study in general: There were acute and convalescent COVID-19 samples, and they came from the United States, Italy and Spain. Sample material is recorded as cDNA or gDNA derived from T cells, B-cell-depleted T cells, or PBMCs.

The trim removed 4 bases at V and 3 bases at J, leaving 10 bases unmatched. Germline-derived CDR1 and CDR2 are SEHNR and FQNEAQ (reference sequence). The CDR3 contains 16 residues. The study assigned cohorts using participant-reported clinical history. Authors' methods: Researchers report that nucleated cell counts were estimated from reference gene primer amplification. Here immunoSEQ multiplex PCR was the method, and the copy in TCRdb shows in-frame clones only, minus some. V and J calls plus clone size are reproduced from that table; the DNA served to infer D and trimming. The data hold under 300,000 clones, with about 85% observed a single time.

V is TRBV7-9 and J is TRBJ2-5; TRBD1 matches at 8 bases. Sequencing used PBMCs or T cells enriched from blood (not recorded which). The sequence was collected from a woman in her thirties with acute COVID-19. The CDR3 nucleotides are TGTGCCAGCAGCTATACTGTGACAGGGGAAGAAGAGACCCAGTACTTC. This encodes CASSYTVTGEEETQYF.